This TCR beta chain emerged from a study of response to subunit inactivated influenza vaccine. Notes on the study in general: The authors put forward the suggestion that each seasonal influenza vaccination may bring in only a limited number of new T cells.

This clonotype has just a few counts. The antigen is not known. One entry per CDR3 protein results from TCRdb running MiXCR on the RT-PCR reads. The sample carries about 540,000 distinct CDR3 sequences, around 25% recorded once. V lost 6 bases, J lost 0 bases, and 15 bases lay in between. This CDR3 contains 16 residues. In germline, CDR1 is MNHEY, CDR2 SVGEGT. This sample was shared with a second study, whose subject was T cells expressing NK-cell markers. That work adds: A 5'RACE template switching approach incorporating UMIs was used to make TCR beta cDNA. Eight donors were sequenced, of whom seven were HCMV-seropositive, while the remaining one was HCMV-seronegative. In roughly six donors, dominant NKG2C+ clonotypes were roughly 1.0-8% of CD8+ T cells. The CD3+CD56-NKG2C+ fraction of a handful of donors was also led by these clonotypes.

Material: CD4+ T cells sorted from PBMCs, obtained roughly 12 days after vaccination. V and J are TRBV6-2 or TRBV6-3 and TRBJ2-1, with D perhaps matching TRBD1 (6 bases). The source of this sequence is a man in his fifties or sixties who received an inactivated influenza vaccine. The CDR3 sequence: CASRLTGIFSYNEQFF. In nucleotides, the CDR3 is TGTGCCAGCAGGCTGACAGGTATCTTCTCCTACAATGAGCAGTTCTTC.